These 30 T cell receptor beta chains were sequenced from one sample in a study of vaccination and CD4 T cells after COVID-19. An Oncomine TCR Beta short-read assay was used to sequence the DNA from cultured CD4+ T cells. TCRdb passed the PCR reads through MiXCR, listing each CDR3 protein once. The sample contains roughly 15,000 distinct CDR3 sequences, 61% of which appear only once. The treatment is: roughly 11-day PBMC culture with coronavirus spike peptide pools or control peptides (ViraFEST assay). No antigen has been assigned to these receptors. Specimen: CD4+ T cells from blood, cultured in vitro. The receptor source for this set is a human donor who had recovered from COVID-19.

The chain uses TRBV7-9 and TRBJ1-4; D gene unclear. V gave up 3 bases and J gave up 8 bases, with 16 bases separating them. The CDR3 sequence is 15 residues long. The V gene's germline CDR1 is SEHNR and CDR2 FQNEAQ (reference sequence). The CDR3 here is CASSFSFGPNEKLFF. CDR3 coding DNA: TGTGCCAGCAGCTTTAGTTTCGGGCCGAACGAAAAACTGTTTTTT.

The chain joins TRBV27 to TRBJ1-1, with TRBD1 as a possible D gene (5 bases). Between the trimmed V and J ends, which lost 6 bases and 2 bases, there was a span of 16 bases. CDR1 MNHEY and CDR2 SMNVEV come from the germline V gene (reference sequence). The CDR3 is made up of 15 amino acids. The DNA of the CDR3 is TGTGCCAGCAGCACAGGTCCTCGGGTAAACACTGAAGCTTTCTTT. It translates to CASSTGPRVNTEAFF.

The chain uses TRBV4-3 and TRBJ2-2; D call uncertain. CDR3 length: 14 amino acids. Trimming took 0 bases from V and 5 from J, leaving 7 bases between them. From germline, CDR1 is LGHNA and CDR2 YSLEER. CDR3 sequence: CASSQDLGTGELFF. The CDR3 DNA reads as TGCGCCAGCAGCCAAGATCTAGGAACCGGGGAGCTGTTTTTT.

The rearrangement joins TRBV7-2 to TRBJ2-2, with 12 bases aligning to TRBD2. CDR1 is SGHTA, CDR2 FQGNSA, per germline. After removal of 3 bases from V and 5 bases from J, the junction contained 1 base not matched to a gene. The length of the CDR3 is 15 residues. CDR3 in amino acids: CASSFGTSGTGELFF. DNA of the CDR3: TGTGCCAGCAGCTTTGGGACTAGCGGGACCGGGGAGCTGTTTTTT.

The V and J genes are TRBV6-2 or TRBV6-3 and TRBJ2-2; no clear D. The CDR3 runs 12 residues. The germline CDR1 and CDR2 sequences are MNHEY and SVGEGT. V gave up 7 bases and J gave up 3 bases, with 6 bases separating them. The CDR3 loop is CASTHDTGELFF. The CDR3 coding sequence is TGTGCCAGCACCCACGACACCGGGGAGCTGTTTTTT.

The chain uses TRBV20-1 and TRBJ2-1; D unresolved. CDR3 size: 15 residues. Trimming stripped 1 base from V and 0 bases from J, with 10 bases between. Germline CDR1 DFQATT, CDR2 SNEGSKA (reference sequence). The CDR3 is CSARGDPRSYNEQFF. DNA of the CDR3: TGCAGTGCTAGAGGCGACCCCCGCTCCTACAATGAGCAGTTCTTC.

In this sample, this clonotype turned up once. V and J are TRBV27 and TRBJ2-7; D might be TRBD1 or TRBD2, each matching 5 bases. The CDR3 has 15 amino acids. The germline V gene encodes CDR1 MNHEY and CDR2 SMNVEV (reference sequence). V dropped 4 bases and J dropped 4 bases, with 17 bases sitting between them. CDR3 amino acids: CASSSLGVSGYEQYF. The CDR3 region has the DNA TGTGCCAGCAGTTCCCTGGGGGTATCAGGTTACGAGCAGTACTTC.

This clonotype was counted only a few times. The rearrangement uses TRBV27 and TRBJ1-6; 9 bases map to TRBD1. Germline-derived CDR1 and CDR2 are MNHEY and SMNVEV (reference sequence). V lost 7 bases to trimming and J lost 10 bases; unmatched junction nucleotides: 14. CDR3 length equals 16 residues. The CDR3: CASNPHGQGKGSPLHF. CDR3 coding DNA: TGTGCCAGCAATCCCCACGGACAGGGGAAGGGATCACCCCTCCACTTT.

The DNA of the CDR3 is TGTGCCAGCAGTTTCACAGGGGACAATCAGCCCCAGCATTTT. Its translation is CASSFTGDNQPQHF. The V and J genes are TRBV12-3 or TRBV12-4 and TRBJ1-5, with 7 bases matching TRBD1. After removal of 3 bases from V and 3 bases from J, the junction contained 2 bases not matched to a gene. This CDR3 contains 14 residues.

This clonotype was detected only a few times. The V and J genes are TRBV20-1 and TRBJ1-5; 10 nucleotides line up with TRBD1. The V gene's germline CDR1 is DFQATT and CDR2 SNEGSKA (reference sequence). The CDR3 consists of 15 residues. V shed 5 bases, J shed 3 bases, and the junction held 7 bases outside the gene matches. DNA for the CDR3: TGCAGTGCTGTGAGGACAGGGGGGATCAATCAGCCCCAGCATTTT. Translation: CSAVRTGGINQPQHF.

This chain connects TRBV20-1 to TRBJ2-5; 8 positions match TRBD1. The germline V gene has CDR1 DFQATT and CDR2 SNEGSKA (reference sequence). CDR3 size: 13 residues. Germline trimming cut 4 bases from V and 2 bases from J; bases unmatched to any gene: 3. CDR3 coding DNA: TGCAGTGCTAAAACAGGGGGTCAAGAGACCCAGTACTTC. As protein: CSAKTGGQETQYF.

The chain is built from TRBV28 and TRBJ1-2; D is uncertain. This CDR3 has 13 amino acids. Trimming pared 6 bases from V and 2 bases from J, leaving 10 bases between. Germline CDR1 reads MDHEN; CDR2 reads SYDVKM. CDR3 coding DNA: TGTGCCAGCAGCAGAAACGGAAACTATGGCTACACCTTC. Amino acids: CASSRNGNYGYTF.

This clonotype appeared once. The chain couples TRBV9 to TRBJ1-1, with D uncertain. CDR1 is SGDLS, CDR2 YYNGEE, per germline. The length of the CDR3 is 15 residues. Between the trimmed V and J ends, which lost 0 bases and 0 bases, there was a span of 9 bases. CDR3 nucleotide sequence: TGTGCCAGCAGCGTAGAAGGATTTATGAACACTGAAGCTTTCTTT. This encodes CASSVEGFMNTEAFF. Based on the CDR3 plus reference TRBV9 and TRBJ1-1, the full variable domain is DSGVTQTPKHLITATGQRVTLRCSPRSGDLSVYWYQQSLDQGLQFLIQYYNGEERAKGNILERFSAQQFPDLHSELNLSSLELGDSALYFCASSVEGFMNTEAFFGQGTRLTVV.

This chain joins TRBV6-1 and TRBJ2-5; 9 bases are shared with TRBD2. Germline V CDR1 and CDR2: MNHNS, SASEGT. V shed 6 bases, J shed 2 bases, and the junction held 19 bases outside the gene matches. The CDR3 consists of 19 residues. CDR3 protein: CASRPYPQARREGQETQYF. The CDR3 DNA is TGTGCCAGCAGACCTTACCCCCAGGCTCGGCGGGAGGGGCAAGAGACCCAGTACTTC.

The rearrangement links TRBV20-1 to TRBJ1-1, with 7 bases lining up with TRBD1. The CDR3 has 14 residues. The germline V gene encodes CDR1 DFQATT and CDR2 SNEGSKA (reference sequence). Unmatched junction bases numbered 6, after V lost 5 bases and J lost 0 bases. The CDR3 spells CSALPGQMNTEAFF. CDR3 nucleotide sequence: TGCAGTGCTCTCCCGGGACAGATGAACACTGAAGCTTTCTTT.

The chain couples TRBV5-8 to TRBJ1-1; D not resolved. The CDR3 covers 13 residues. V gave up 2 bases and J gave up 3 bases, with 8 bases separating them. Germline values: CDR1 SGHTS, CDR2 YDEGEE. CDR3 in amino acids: CASSFSDYTEAFF. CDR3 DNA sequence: TGTGCCAGCAGCTTTTCAGACTACACTGAAGCTTTCTTT.

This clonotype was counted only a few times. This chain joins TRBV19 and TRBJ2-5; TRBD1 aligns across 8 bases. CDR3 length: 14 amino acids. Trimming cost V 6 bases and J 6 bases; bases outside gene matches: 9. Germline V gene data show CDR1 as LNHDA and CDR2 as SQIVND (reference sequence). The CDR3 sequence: CASSTDRGGKTQYF. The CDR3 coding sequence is TGTGCCAGTAGCACCGACAGGGGCGGAAAGACCCAGTACTTC.

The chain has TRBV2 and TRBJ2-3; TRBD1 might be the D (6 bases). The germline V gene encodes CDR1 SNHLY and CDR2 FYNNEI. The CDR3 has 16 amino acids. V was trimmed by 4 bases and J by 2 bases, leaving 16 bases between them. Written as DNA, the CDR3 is TGTGCCAGCAGTGCATTGACAGGTATCCCCACAGATACGCAGTATTTT. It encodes CASSALTGIPTDTQYF. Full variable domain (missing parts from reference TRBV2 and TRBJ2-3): EPEVTQTPSHQVTQMGQEVILRCVPISNHLYFYWYRQILGQKVEFLVSFYNNEISEKSEIFDDQFSVERPDGSNFTLKIRSTKLEDSAMYFCASSALTGIPTDTQYFGPGTRLTVL.

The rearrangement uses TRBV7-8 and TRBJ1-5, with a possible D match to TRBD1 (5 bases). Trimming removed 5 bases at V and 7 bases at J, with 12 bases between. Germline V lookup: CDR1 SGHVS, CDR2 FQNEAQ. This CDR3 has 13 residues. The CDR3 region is CASSITRDQPQHF. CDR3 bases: TGTGCCAGCAGCATCACCAGGGACCAGCCCCAGCATTTT. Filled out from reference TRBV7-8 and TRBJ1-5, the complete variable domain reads GAGVSQSPRYKVAKRGQDVALRCDPISGHVSLFWYQQALGQGPEFLTYFQNEAQLDKSGLPSDRFFAERPEGSVSTLKIQRTQQEDSAVYLCASSITRDQPQHFGDGTRLSIL.

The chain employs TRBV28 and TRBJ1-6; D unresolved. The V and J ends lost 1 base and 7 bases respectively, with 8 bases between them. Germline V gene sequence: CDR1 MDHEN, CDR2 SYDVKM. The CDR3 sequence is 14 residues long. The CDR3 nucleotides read TGTGCCAGCAGTTTATACGCGTTAAATTCACCCCTCCACTTT. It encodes CASSLYALNSPLHF.

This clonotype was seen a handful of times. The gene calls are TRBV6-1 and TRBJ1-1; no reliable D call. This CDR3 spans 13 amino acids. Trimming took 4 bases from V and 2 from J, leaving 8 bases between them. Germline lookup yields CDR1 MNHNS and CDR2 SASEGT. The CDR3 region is CASSVAGNTEAFF. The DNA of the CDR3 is TGTGCCAGCAGTGTAGCAGGAAACACTGAAGCTTTCTTT.

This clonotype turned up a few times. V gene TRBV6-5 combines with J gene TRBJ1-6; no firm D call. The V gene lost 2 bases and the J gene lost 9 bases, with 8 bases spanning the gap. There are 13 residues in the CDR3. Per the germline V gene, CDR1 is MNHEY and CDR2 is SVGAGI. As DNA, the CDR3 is TGTGCCAGCAGTTACGAGCAAGCTTCACCCCTCCACTTT. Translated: CASSYEQASPLHF.

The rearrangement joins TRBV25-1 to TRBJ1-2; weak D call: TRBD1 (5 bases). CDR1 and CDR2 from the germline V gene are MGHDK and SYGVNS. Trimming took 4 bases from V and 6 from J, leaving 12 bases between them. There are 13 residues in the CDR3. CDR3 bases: TGTGCCAGCAGTGCGGCGGGGCTTAATGGCTACACCTTC. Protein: CASSAAGLNGYTF.

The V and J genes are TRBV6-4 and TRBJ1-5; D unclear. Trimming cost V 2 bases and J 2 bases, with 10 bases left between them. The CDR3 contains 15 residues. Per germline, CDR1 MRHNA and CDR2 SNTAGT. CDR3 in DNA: TGTGCCAGCAGTGACCATCACAGTGGCAATCAGCCCCAGCATTTT. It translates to CASSDHHSGNQPQHF.

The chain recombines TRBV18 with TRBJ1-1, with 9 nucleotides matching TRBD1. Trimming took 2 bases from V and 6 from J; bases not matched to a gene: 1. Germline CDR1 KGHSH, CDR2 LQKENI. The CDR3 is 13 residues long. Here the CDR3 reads CASSPGQGSEAFF. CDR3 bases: TGTGCCAGCTCACCAGGACAGGGGTCTGAAGCTTTCTTT.

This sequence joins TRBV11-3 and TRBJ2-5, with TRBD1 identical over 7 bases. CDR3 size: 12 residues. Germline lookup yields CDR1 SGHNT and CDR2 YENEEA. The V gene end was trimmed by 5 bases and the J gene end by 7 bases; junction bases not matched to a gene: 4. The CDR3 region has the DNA TGTGCCAGCAGCCCAGGGGGTGGGACCCAGTACTTC. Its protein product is CASSPGGGTQYF.

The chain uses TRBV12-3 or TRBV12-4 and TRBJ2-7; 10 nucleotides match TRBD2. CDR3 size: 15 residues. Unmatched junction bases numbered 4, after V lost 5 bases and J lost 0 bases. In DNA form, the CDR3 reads TGTGCCAGCAGTCCCCTAGCGGGAGACTCCTACGAGCAGTACTTC. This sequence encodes CASSPLAGDSYEQYF.

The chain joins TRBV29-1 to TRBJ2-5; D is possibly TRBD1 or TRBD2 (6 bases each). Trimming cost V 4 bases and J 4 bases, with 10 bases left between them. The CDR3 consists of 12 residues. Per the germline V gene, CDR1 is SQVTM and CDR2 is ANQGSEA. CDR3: CSVGGAGETQYF. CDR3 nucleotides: TGCAGCGTTGGGGGGGCAGGAGAGACCCAGTACTTC.

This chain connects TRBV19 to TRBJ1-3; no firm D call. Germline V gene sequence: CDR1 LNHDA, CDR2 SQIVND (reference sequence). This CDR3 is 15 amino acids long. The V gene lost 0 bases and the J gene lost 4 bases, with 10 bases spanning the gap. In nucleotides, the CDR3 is TGTGCCAGTAGTATAGAGGGGAGGCGCGGAAACACCATATATTTT. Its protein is CASSIEGRRGNTIYF.

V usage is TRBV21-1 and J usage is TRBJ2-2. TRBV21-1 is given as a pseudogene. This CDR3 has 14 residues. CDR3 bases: TGTGCCAGCGGCCAGTTAGGATCCACCGGGGAGCTGTTTTTT. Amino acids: CASGQLGSTGELFF.